This T cell receptor beta chain was identified during a study of blood T cell repertoires in COVID-19. Overall study: Collection of acute and convalescent COVID-19 samples took place in the United States, Italy and Spain. T cells, B-cell-depleted T cells, or PBMCs provided the cDNA or gDNA that served as material.

J lost 0 bases, V lost 7 bases, and 11 bases had no gene match. There are 17 residues in the CDR3. Germline V gives CDR1 MNHEY, CDR2 SMNVEV (reference sequence). In the original analysis: Amplified reference gene primers provided the basis for estimating nucleated cell counts. Libraries were prepared by immunoSEQ multiplex PCR; TCRdb keeps only in-frame clonotypes and omits some of them. V, J and clone size derive from that table, while D and trimming were established from the DNA sequence. The table includes fewer than 200,000 clones, approximately 82% detected once. The source material was peripheral blood. The receptor comes from a middle-aged woman with COVID-19, enrolled during active disease. This chain uses TRBV27 with TRBJ2-1; 8 bases line up with TRBD2. Written as DNA, the CDR3 is TGTGCCAGCATTCGACTTAGCGGGGCTAGCTCCTACAATGAGCAGTTCTTC. Translated, it gives CASIRLSGASSYNEQFF.